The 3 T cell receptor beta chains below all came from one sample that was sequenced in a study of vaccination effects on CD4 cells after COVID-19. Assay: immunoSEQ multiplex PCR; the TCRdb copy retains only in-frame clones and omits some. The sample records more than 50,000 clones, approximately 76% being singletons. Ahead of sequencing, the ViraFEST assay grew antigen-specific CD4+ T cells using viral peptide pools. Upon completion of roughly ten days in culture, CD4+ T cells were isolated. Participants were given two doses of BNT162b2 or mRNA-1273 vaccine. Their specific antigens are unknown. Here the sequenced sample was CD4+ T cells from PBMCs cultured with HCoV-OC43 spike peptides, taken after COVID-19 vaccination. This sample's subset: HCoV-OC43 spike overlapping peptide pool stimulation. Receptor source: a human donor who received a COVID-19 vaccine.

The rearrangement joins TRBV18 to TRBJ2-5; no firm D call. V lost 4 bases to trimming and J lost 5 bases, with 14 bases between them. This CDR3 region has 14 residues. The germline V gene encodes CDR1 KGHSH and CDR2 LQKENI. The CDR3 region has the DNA TGTGCCAGCTCACTAGTTGCGGTACGGGAGACCCAGTACTTC. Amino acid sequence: CASSLVAVRETQYF.

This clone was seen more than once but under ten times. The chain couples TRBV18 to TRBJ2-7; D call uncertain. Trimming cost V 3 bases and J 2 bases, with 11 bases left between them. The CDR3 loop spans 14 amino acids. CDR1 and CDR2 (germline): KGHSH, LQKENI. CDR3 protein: CASSPSPTPYEQYV. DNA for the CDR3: TGTGCCAGCTCACCCTCTCCTACTCCCTACGAGCAGTACGTC.

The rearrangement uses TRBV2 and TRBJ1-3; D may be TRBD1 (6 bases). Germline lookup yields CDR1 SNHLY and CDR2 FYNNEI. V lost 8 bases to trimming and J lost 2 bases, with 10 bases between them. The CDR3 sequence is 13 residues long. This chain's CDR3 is CASLGGPGNTIYF. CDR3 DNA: TGTGCCAGCCTTGGGGGCCCTGGAAACACCATATATTTT. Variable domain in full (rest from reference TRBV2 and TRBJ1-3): EPEVTQTPSHQVTQMGQEVILRCVPISNHLYFYWYRQILGQKVEFLVSFYNNEISEKSEIFDDQFSVERPDGSNFTLKIRSTKLEDSAMYFCASLGGPGNTIYFGEGSWLTVV.